The 29 T cell receptor beta chains given below trace back to one sample, sequenced in a study of T cell changes during pregnancy in multiple sclerosis. TCRdb's table, derived via immunoSEQ multiplex PCR, lists solely in-frame clones and lacks some. Of about 100,000 clones listed, around 92% are singletons. The starting material was peripheral blood, obtained after pregnancy. Every receptor here comes from a female donor with multiple sclerosis, enrolled in a pregnancy study.

This rearrangement joins TRBV6-6 to TRBJ1-5; TRBD1 might be the D (6 bases). This CDR3 spans 16 amino acids. The germline V gene has CDR1 MNHNY and CDR2 SVGAGI (reference sequence). Trimming left V 2 bases short and J 7 bases short, with 18 bases between. CDR3 sequence reads: CASSYPQGLENQPQHF. CDR3 nucleotides: TGTGCCAGCAGTTACCCCCAGGGGTTGGAAAACCAGCCCCAGCATTTT.

The V gene is TRBV9, the J gene TRBJ1-4; a weak D match, TRBD1 (6 bases). V was trimmed by 4 bases and J by 3 bases, leaving 10 bases between them. The CDR3 length is 14 residues. The germline V gene encodes CDR1 SGDLS and CDR2 YYNGEE. CDR3: CASSLGQSNEKLFF. CDR3 nucleotides: TGTGCCAGCAGCCTCGGACAGTCTAATGAAAAACTGTTTTTT.

This clone was seen a single time. The rearrangement links TRBV2 to TRBJ2-7, with TRBD1 as a possible D gene (6 bases). Germline V gene lookup returns CDR1 SNHLY and CDR2 FYNNEI. V lost 6 bases to trimming and J lost 4 bases, with 10 bases between them. The CDR3 is 12 amino acids. This CDR3 reads CASRVTGYEQYF. Here the CDR3 DNA reads TGTGCCAGCAGGGTCACAGGGTACGAGCAGTACTTC.

The rearrangement uses TRBV28 and TRBJ1-2; D is unclear. This CDR3 has 11 residues. CDR1 MDHEN and CDR2 SYDVKM come from the germline V gene. Trimming cost V 7 bases and J 2 bases, with 5 bases left between them. The CDR3 protein is CASNKNYGYTF. CDR3 nucleotide sequence: TGTGCCAGCAACAAAAACTATGGCTACACCTTC.

V usage is TRBV27 and J usage is TRBJ2-6, with D uncertain. The CDR3 covers 15 residues. Germline V gene sequence: CDR1 MNHEY, CDR2 SMNVEV (reference sequence). V gave up 3 bases and J gave up 3 bases, with 9 bases separating them. The DNA of the CDR3 is TGTGCCAGCAGTTTTATGAGCTTTGGGGCCAACGTCCTGACTTTC. Its protein is CASSFMSFGANVLTF. Variable domain in full (rest from reference TRBV27 and TRBJ2-6): EAQVTQNPRYLITVTGKKLTVTCSQNMNHEYMSWYRQDPGLGLRQIYYSMNVEVTDKGDVPEGYKVSRKEKRNFPLILESPSPNQTSLYFCASSFMSFGANVLTFGAGSRLTVL.

This clone was picked up one time. The chain recombines TRBV7-6 with TRBJ1-1; unclear D gene. V lost 5 bases and J 1 base, leaving 14 bases between the germline ends. This CDR3 region has 15 residues. The germline V gene has CDR1 SGHVS and CDR2 FNYEAQ. DNA for the CDR3: TGTGCCAGCAGCCAATCGGAGCGGGGGAACACTGAAGCTTTCTTT. Translating gives CASSQSERGNTEAFF.

The V and J genes are TRBV7-8 and TRBJ2-2, with D tentatively TRBD2 (6 bases). The CDR3 has 13 amino acids. Trimming pared 5 bases from V and 9 bases from J, leaving 13 bases between. Germline V gene data show CDR1 as SGHVS and CDR2 as FQNEAQ. This chain's CDR3 is CASSLGLHRELFF. DNA for the CDR3: TGTGCCAGCAGCCTCGGACTACACCGGGAGCTGTTTTTT.

This chain connects TRBV7-3 to TRBJ2-1; D perhaps matches TRBD2 (6 bases). CDR3 length: 15 amino acids. V lost 4 bases and J 7 bases, leaving 17 bases between the germline ends. The germline V gene encodes CDR1 SGHTA and CDR2 FQGTGA. For the CDR3, the DNA is TGTGCCAGCAGCTCGTCGGGAGCTCCTGTGAATGAGCAGTTCTTC. It is translated as CASSSSGAPVNEQFF. Variable domain in full (rest from reference TRBV7-3 and TRBJ2-1): GAGVSQTPSNKVTEKGKYVELRCDPISGHTALYWYRQSLGQGPEFLIYFQGTGAADDSGLPNDRFFAVRPEGSVSTLKIQRTERGDSAVYLCASSSSGAPVNEQFFGPGTRLTVL.

Written as DNA, the CDR3 is TGCGCCAGCAGGGGGGACAGGGGCTTCTTAACCCCCCGCTTAAGTAATAGCAATCAGCCCCAGCATTTT. Translated: CASRGDRGFLTPRLSNSNQPQHF. V gene TRBV10-1 combines with J gene TRBJ1-5; TRBD1 matches 10 bases. This CDR3 has 23 residues. Germline V gives CDR1 WNHNN, CDR2 SYGVQD (reference sequence). J gave up 0 bases and V 6 bases, and 26 bases lay outside the gene matches.

This rearrangement joins TRBV5-4 to TRBJ2-7; TRBD2 is a possible D gene (7 bases). V was shortened by 4 bases and J by 6 bases, with 20 bases between the two germline ends. The germline V gene encodes CDR1 SGHNT and CDR2 YYREEE (reference sequence). The CDR3 is made up of 15 amino acids. CDR3 DNA sequence: TGTGCCAGCAGCCGCTCGGGGGGCAGGTCGGGCGAGCAGTACTTC. This sequence encodes CASSRSGGRSGEQYF.

This chain connects TRBV6-6 to TRBJ1-1; D possibly corresponds to TRBD1 (6 bases). V shed 6 bases and J shed 1 base, with 18 bases lying between them. Germline V CDR1 and CDR2: MNHNY, SVGAGI (reference sequence). This CDR3 has 16 residues. CDR3 sequence: CASRSRQGWANTEAFF. The CDR3 DNA follows: TGTGCCAGCAGGTCCCGGCAGGGGTGGGCGAACACTGAAGCTTTCTTT.

This clone was picked up one time. The chain employs TRBV6-1 and TRBJ1-2; 8 bases are shared with TRBD1. CDR3 length equals 17 residues. Germline trimming cut 4 bases from V and 4 bases from J; bases unmatched to any gene: 14. Germline CDR1 reads MNHNS; CDR2 reads SASEGT. CDR3 nucleotide sequence: TGTGCCAGCAGTGCGCTGTCCGGGACAGGTACAAGCTATGGCTACACCTTC. Protein sequence: CASSALSGTGTSYGYTF.

The V call is TRBV28, the J call TRBJ1-4, with a possible D match to TRBD1 (5 bases). Germline-derived CDR1 and CDR2 are MDHEN and SYDVKM. The V gene lost 4 bases and the J gene lost 5 bases, with 8 bases spanning the gap. The CDR3 extends over 13 amino acids. The CDR3: CASSSPGNEKLFF. The CDR3 region has the DNA TGTGCCAGCAGTTCCCCAGGGAATGAAAAACTGTTTTTT. Full variable domain (remainder filled in from reference TRBV28 and TRBJ1-4): DVKVTQSSRYLVKRTGEKVFLECVQDMDHENMFWYRQDPGLGLRLIYFSYDVKMKEKGDIPEGYSVSREKKERFSLILESASTNQTSMYLCASSSPGNEKLFFGSGTQLSVL.

The rearrangement joins TRBV4-2 to TRBJ1-5, with D possibly being TRBD1 (6 bases). The CDR3 extends over 17 amino acids. The V gene lost 0 bases and the J gene lost 2 bases, with 14 bases spanning the gap. The germline CDR1 and CDR2 sequences are LGHNA and YNFKEQ. The CDR3, as DNA: TGTGCCAGCAGCCAAGATGCTAGCCGGACAGGCAATCAGCCCCAGCATTTT. Its protein is CASSQDASRTGNQPQHF.

The chain uses TRBV5-1 and TRBJ2-1; 12 nucleotides agree with TRBD2. CDR1 and CDR2 from the germline V gene are SGHRS and YFSETQ. V dropped 0 bases and J dropped 9; count of bases not matched to a gene: 4. CDR3 length: 15 residues. The CDR3 spells CASSLGALAGGEQFF. CDR3 in DNA: TGCGCCAGCAGCTTGGGGGCACTAGCGGGAGGTGAGCAGTTCTTC.

This rearrangement joins TRBV7-9 to TRBJ1-3; TRBD1 might be the D (5 bases). Germline CDR1 is SEHNR and CDR2 is FQNEAQ (reference sequence). This CDR3 region has 13 residues. With 5 bases removed from V and 4 bases from J, the gap between germline ends came to 9 bases. CDR3 amino acids: CASSRSGGNTIYF. The DNA of the CDR3 is TGTGCCAGCAGCCGTTCAGGGGGAAACACCATATATTTT.

V usage is TRBV28 and J usage is TRBJ1-2, with D possibly being TRBD1 (5 bases). Germline V gene data show CDR1 as MDHEN and CDR2 as SYDVKM. Deletions cut 4 bases from V and 0 bases from J, with 12 bases between. This CDR3 spans 15 amino acids. CDR3 residues: CASSSPGRPNYGYTF. Here the CDR3 DNA reads TGTGCCAGCAGTTCCCCAGGGAGGCCTAACTATGGCTACACCTTC.

The chain recombines TRBV27 with TRBJ1-1; tentatively, D is TRBD1 (6 bases). V was shortened by 7 bases and J by 6 bases, with 27 bases between the two germline ends. Germline V gene data show CDR1 as MNHEY and CDR2 as SMNVEV (reference sequence). The CDR3 is 17 residues long. The CDR3 region is CASTKLGTKRFEAEAFF. The DNA for the CDR3 is TGTGCCAGCACCAAACTCGGGACAAAGCGATTCGAGGCTGAAGCTTTCTTT.

The rearrangement joins TRBV19 to TRBJ2-3; D not resolved. Germline V gene lookup returns CDR1 LNHDA and CDR2 SQIVND (reference sequence). V was shortened by 4 bases and J by 4 bases, with 18 bases between the two germline ends. This CDR3 region has 16 residues. This chain's CDR3 is CASSKENWRVPDTQYF. In nucleotides, the CDR3 is TGTGCCAGTAGTAAGGAAAACTGGAGAGTCCCAGATACGCAGTATTTT.

The V and J genes are TRBV6-1 and TRBJ2-1; tentatively, D is TRBD2 (5 bases). The V and J ends lost 2 bases and 12 bases respectively, with 17 bases between them. Germline values: CDR1 MNHNS, CDR2 SASEGT. CDR3 length: 14 residues. Here the CDR3 DNA reads TGTGCCAGCAGTGAATCTACTCGGAGGAATCGGCAGTTCTTC. It translates to CASSESTRRNRQFF.

This chain joins TRBV21-1 and TRBJ1-6; the table's D call, TRBD1, has no DNA check behind it. TRBV21-1 has pseudogene status. There are 14 residues in the CDR3. CDR3 amino acids: CASILRTGRTPLHF. DNA of the CDR3: TGTGCCAGCATCTTAAGGACAGGGAGAACACCCCTCCACTTT.

This chain joins TRBV7-3 and TRBJ2-1, with 9 bases that match TRBD2. The CDR3 is made up of 16 amino acids. Germline loops: CDR1 SGHTA, CDR2 FQGTGA. J gave up 6 bases and V 5 bases, and 11 bases lay outside the gene matches. CDR3: CASSPRSGGSSNEQFF. CDR3 sequence (DNA): TGTGCCAGCAGCCCCCGGAGCGGGGGGTCTTCCAATGAGCAGTTCTTC.

The chain recombines TRBV11-3 with TRBJ2-7; TRBD2 matches at 8 bases. V gave up 4 bases and J gave up 6 bases; unmatched junction bases: 5. Per germline, CDR1 SGHNT and CDR2 YENEEA. The CDR3 length is 13 residues. The CDR3 DNA is TGTGCCAGCAGCTCATTGGCGGGAGGCGAGCAGTACTTC. Protein product: CASSSLAGGEQYF.

This chain uses TRBV5-6 with TRBJ1-3; a weak D match, TRBD1 (6 bases). The germline CDR1 and CDR2 sequences are SGHDT and YYEEEE. This CDR3 comprises 15 residues. The V end lost 5 bases, the J end lost 0 bases, and 12 bases lay between the germline ends. The CDR3 DNA is TGTGCCAGCAGTATACAGGGCTCCTCTGGAAACACCATATATTTT. Residues: CASSIQGSSGNTIYF.

V usage is TRBV25-1 and J usage is TRBJ1-4, with 7 positions matching TRBD1. Germline CDR1 reads MGHDK; CDR2 reads SYGVNS. The ends lost 6 bases at V and 6 bases at J; junction bases unmatched: 7. The CDR3 covers 14 residues. Here the CDR3 DNA reads TGTGCCAGCAGCAGACAGGGCTGGGATGAAAAACTGTTTTTT. Its translation is CASSRQGWDEKLFF. Filled out from reference TRBV25-1 and TRBJ1-4, the complete variable domain reads EADIYQTPRYLVIGTGKKITLECSQTMGHDKMYWYQQDPGMELHLIHYSYGVNSTEKGDLSSESTVSRIRTEHFPLTLESARPSHTSQYLCASSRQGWDEKLFFGSGTQLSVL.

This chain connects TRBV5-1 to TRBJ2-3; 8 nucleotides agree with TRBD2. This CDR3 is built from 16 residues. V lost 0 bases to trimming and J lost 4 bases; unmatched junction nucleotides: 7. The germline V gene encodes CDR1 SGHRS and CDR2 YFSETQ. CDR3 DNA: TGCGCCAGCAGCTTGGATGGCGGGGGGAGGGCAGATACGCAGTATTTT. Protein sequence: CASSLDGGGRADTQYF.

The chain combines TRBV5-6 with TRBJ1-5; 8 bases map to TRBD1. This CDR3 region has 14 residues. V shed 3 bases and J 6 bases; nucleotides not matched to a gene: 5. Germline values: CDR1 SGHDT, CDR2 YYEEEE. CDR3 in amino acids: CASSSGTGIQPQHF. CDR3 sequence (DNA): TGTGCCAGCAGCTCCGGGACAGGTATTCAGCCCCAGCATTTT.

The V call is TRBV5-1, the J call TRBJ1-1, with 9 bases aligning to TRBD1. V shed 0 bases, J shed 11 bases, and the junction held 5 bases outside the gene matches. The CDR3 is 13 residues long. Germline assignment: CDR1 SGHRS and CDR2 YFSETQ. The CDR3 sequence is CASSLGTGESAFF. In nucleotides, the CDR3 is TGCGCCAGCAGCTTGGGGACAGGGGAATCGGCTTTCTTT.

The chain carries TRBV9 and TRBJ2-7; 7 bases line up with TRBD2. This CDR3 contains 15 residues. CDR1 and CDR2 from the germline V gene are SGDLS and YYNGEE. J was trimmed by 1 base and V by 0 bases; bases with no gene match: 4. DNA of the CDR3: TGTGCCAGCAGCGTAGGTGCGGGAGTATCCTACGAGCAGTACTTC. This sequence encodes CASSVGAGVSYEQYF.